There are a few counts of the clone carrying this T cell receptor beta chain. Its target is not known. The sample originates from a study of metastatic and nonmetastatic thyroid tumors. Study-wide context: Patients with malignant and benign thyroid disease provided blood and tumor or nodule tissue, whose repertoires were compared.

Treatment of any kind had been given to no patient before thyroid surgery. The CDR3 length is 14 residues. Germline V CDR1 and CDR2: MNHEY, SMNVEV (reference sequence). V gave up 6 bases and J gave up 2 bases, with 8 bases separating them. Study conclusions and caveats: Significantly higher TCR beta diversity was reportedly seen in malignant thyroid tumors than benign nodules, in blood and tumor.

As handled by the study authors: Researchers built a distant-metastasis classifier for papillary thyroid cancer that drew on CDR3 differences across clinicopathological groups. TCRdb recomputed clones from the PCR reads via MiXCR. These V and J calls rely on TCRdb rather than the paper's analysis. The sample lists about 19,000 clones; approximately 24% were seen once. The source material was blood. The V and J genes are TRBV27 and TRBJ2-6; D unresolved. This clonotype was obtained from a male donor with papillary thyroid cancer or a benign thyroid nodule (not recorded which). Some clones in this sample may be carry-over from other donors' samples. The CDR3 DNA reads TGTGCCAGCAGCCTTTCAACTGGGGCCAACGTCCTGACTTTC. It is translated as CASSLSTGANVLTF.